Below, 5 T cell receptor beta chains from the same sample are listed, as sequenced in a study of CXCR3-negative and CXCR3-positive naive CD8 T cells. The method, 5' RACE with UMI labels, was used to prepare the TRB cDNA libraries. TCRdb reprocessed the 5' RACE reads, keeping one entry per CDR3 protein, no DNA. The clone table shows around 47,000 distinct CDR3 sequences, with the ten largest holding under 15%. Source material: memory CD8+ T cells from blood. The receptors here all came from a human donor in good health. Some clones in this sample may be carry-over from other donors' samples.

The CDR3 region is CASSLSAGDYEQYF. The chain carries TRBV13 and TRBJ2-7; TCRdb outputs TRBD1, but without DNA this stays unchecked. The CDR3 runs 14 residues. CDR1 PRHDT and CDR2 FYEKMQ come from the germline V gene (reference sequence).

The chain employs TRBV11-2 and TRBJ2-3; TCRdb returns TRBD1, unconfirmable since there is no DNA. The CDR3 consists of 17 residues. Germline V CDR1 and CDR2: SGHAT, FQNNGV. CDR3 sequence reads: CASSFGSTGGTTDTQYF.

V gene TRBV6-6 combines with J gene TRBJ2-5; the TCRdb D gene call, TRBD2, has no DNA to confirm it. CDR3 length: 15 amino acids. The germline CDR1 and CDR2 sequences are MNHNY and SVGAGI (reference sequence). The CDR3 here is CASSYVGRTKETQYF.

The chain employs TRBV28 and TRBJ2-2; there is no DNA to check the TCRdb D call of TRBD2. The CDR3 runs to 12 residues. From germline, CDR1 is MDHEN and CDR2 SYDVKM. CDR3: CASRGLHGELFF.

This chain uses TRBV5-6 with TRBJ2-1; checking the TCRdb D call of TRBD2 is not possible without DNA. Germline CDR1 and CDR2: SGHDT and YYEEEE. The CDR3 has 17 amino acids. The CDR3 reads CASSLVAGVGLDNEQFF.